The source of this T cell receptor (beta chain) is a study of blood T cell repertoires in COVID-19. Background on the study: Acute-phase and convalescent COVID-19 samples originated in the United States, Italy and Spain.

Authors' processing steps: Researchers report that nucleated cell counts were estimated from reference gene primer amplification. Some clones are missing from TCRdb's copy, which holds only in-frame ones; the method was immunoSEQ multiplex PCR. D and trimming were read from the DNA, whereas the V and J calls and clone size are those reported in that table. The sample has tens of thousands of clones, around four fifths seen once. This CDR3 has 13 residues. Trimming pared 0 bases from V and 4 bases from J, leaving 6 bases between. CDR1 and CDR2 from the germline V gene are SGHDN and FVKESK. The TCR originated in a woman older than 75 with acute or convalescent COVID-19. The specimen was peripheral blood. The V call is TRBV14, the J call TRBJ1-2; D is undetermined. The CDR3 nucleotides read TGTGCCAGCAGCCAAGATTACAGCTATGGCTACACCTTC. Translation: CASSQDYSYGYTF.